The 32 T cell receptor beta chains below were found in one sample sequenced in a study of blood T cell repertoires in COVID-19. Profiling relied on immunoSEQ multiplex PCR, and the TCRdb table lists in-frame clones only, not all of them. The sample records roughly 69,000 clones, approximately 87% being singletons. The specimen sequenced was peripheral blood. The receptors originated from a man aged 45-60 years with active COVID-19.

The rearrangement links TRBV24-1 to TRBJ2-7; 7 bases agree with TRBD1. Germline CDR1 is KGHDR and CDR2 is SFDVKD. CDR3 length: 14 residues. V trimming: 7 bases; J trimming: 2 bases; junction bases outside the gene matches: 7. The CDR3 reads CATRRQGRPYEQYF. The DNA for the CDR3 is TGTGCCACCAGGCGACAGGGTAGGCCCTACGAGCAGTACTTC.

The chain carries TRBV5-1 and TRBJ2-7, with 9 bases lining up with TRBD1. Trimming cost V 4 bases and J 5 bases; bases outside gene matches: 10. CDR3 length: 15 residues. CDR1 is SGHRS and CDR2 is YFSETQ in the germline V gene. The CDR3 loop reads CASSRDRAGANEQYF. CDR3 sequence (DNA): TGCGCCAGCAGCCGGGACAGGGCGGGGGCTAACGAGCAGTACTTC.

J is TRBJ2-7 and V is TRBV23-1; 8 bases are shared with TRBD1. TRBV23-1 is an ORF, and what it does is uncertain. The V segment lost 3 bases and the J segment 3 bases; nucleotides outside the gene matches: 4. The CDR3 has 14 residues. The CDR3 loop reads CASSQAGQGYEQYF. Written as DNA, the CDR3 is TGCGCCAGCAGTCAGGCCGGACAGGGCTACGAGCAGTACTTC.

The gene calls are TRBV5-1 and TRBJ2-3; weak D call: TRBD1 (6 bases). The germline V gene encodes CDR1 SGHRS and CDR2 YFSETQ. This CDR3 comprises 14 residues. The V and J ends lost 0 bases and 3 bases respectively, with 8 bases between them. The CDR3, as DNA: TGCGCCAGCAGCTTGGCTCAGGGGACAGATACGCAGTATTTT. It specifies CASSLAQGTDTQYF.

This chain uses TRBV19 with TRBJ1-5; TRBD1 matches 11 bases. This CDR3 region has 16 residues. CDR1 LNHDA and CDR2 SQIVND come from the germline V gene (reference sequence). Trimming removed 7 bases from V and 2 bases from J; junction bases left unmatched: 7. CDR3 protein: CASKGQGARGNQPQHF. CDR3 sequence (DNA): TGTGCCAGTAAAGGACAGGGGGCGCGGGGCAATCAGCCCCAGCATTTT.

The chain links TRBV6-1 to TRBJ1-2; 7 positions match TRBD1. Trimming cost V 0 bases and J 4 bases; bases outside gene matches: 8. CDR3 length: 16 amino acids. Per germline, CDR1 MNHNS and CDR2 SASEGT. The CDR3 sequence is CASSEAWGTDPYGYTF. CDR3 DNA sequence: TGTGCCAGCAGTGAAGCTTGGGGGACAGATCCCTATGGCTACACCTTC.

V is TRBV9 and J is TRBJ1-1; the D is unclear. This CDR3 is built from 15 residues. Germline V gives CDR1 SGDLS, CDR2 YYNGEE. Trimming left V 1 base short and J 4 bases short, with 14 bases between. CDR3: CASSVRALAGTEAFF. CDR3 in DNA: TGTGCCAGCAGCGTAAGGGCTCTCGCGGGCACTGAAGCTTTCTTT.

J is TRBJ2-7 and V is TRBV18; 8 positions match TRBD2. There are 13 residues in the CDR3. Germline V gene lookup returns CDR1 KGHSH and CDR2 LQKENI. V dropped 7 bases and J dropped 2; count of bases not matched to a gene: 4. The CDR3 region has the DNA TGTGCCAGCTATAGCGGGGCAACCTACGAGCAGTACTTC. The encoded protein is CASYSGATYEQYF.

The chain uses TRBV5-1 and TRBJ2-3, with TRBD2 as a possible D gene (5 bases). Trimming took off 3 bases at V and 6 bases at J, with 8 bases between the two ends. This CDR3 is 12 amino acids long. CDR1 is SGHRS, CDR2 YFSETQ, per germline. The CDR3 nucleotides read TGCGCCAGCAGCTACCCGGGGGATACGCAGTATTTT. This codes for CASSYPGDTQYF. Supplemented by reference TRBV5-1 and TRBJ2-3, the full variable domain reads KAGVTQTPRYLIKTRGQQVTLSCSPISGHRSVSWYQQTPGQGLQFLFEYFSETQRNKGNFPGRFSGRQFSNSRSEMNVSTLELGDSALYLCASSYPGDTQYFGPGTRLTVL.

V and J are TRBV6-2 or TRBV6-3 and TRBJ2-1; D may be TRBD1 (6 bases). Germline V gene data show CDR1 as MNHEY and CDR2 as SVGEGT. V shed 6 bases and J shed 4 bases, with 13 bases lying between them. This CDR3 spans 14 amino acids. CDR3 in DNA: TGTGCCAGCAGCCCACCCCAGGGGTACAATGAGCAGTTCTTC. It encodes CASSPPQGYNEQFF.

The chain has TRBV3-1 (or the pseudogene TRBV3-2) and TRBJ2-5, with 12 bases matching TRBD2. There are 14 residues in the CDR3. Germline V gene lookup returns CDR1 LGHDT and CDR2 YNNKEL (reference sequence). Trimming took 4 bases from V and 7 from J; bases not matched to a gene: 4. The CDR3 is CASSPLAGGVTQYF. DNA of the CDR3: TGTGCCAGCAGCCCGCTAGCGGGGGGGGTGACCCAGTACTTC.

The chain employs TRBV19 and TRBJ1-2; 10 nucleotides line up with TRBD1. In germline, CDR1 is LNHDA, CDR2 SQIVND (reference sequence). This CDR3 region has 15 residues. V dropped 4 bases and J dropped 4; count of bases not matched to a gene: 6. The CDR3 DNA reads TGTGCCAGTAGTAGGCGACAGGGGGCCGGCTATGGCTACACCTTC. Translation gives CASSRRQGAGYGYTF.

The chain recombines TRBV5-1 with TRBJ2-5, with a weak D call TRBD1 (6 bases). The CDR3 is made up of 15 amino acids. The germline V and J ends were trimmed by 0 bases and 13 bases, with 22 bases remaining between them. CDR1 SGHRS and CDR2 YFSETQ come from the germline V gene. CDR3 nucleotide sequence: TGCGCCAGCAGCTTGGAAGGTCGTCCAGGGGTTCCACCGTACTTC. Translated, it gives CASSLEGRPGVPPYF.

The chain employs TRBV3-1 (or the pseudogene TRBV3-2) and TRBJ2-7; perhaps TRBD2 as D (5 bases). Germline CDR1 and CDR2: LGHDT and YNNKEL (reference sequence). The CDR3 runs to 14 residues. Deletions cut 8 bases from V and 1 base from J, with 15 bases between. CDR3 nucleotide sequence: TGTGCCAGCGCCGATCCCGGGATTTCCTACGAGCAGTACTTC. Amino acids: CASADPGISYEQYF.

The chain employs TRBV14 and TRBJ2-5, with D perhaps TRBD1 (7 bases). Germline CDR1 SGHDN, CDR2 FVKESK. CDR3 size: 14 residues. V was pared by 1 base and J by 6 bases, with 12 bases between. Here the CDR3 reads CASSQVGGGKTQYF. Here the CDR3 DNA reads TGTGCCAGCAGCCAAGTAGGGGGCGGGAAGACCCAGTACTTC.

The CDR3 loop is CASSLWGPSYNEQFF. The DNA for the CDR3 is TGTGCCAGCAGCTTATGGGGCCCCTCCTACAATGAGCAGTTCTTC. V gene TRBV7-6 combines with J gene TRBJ2-1, with D tentatively TRBD1 (5 bases). CDR3 size: 15 residues. V was shortened by 2 bases and J by 0 bases, with 8 bases between the two germline ends. CDR1 is SGHVS and CDR2 is FNYEAQ in the germline V gene. Filled out from reference TRBV7-6 and TRBJ2-1, the complete variable domain reads GAGVSQSPRYKVTKRGQDVALRCDPISGHVSLYWYRQALGQGPEFLTYFNYEAQQDKSGLPNDRFSAERPEGSISTLTIQRTEQRDSAMYRCASSLWGPSYNEQFFGPGTRLTVL.

V usage is TRBV24-1 and J usage is TRBJ1-3, with a possible D match to TRBD1 (5 bases). CDR3 length equals 15 residues. Trimming took 4 bases from V and 4 from J, leaving 13 bases between them. Germline V gene sequence: CDR1 KGHDR, CDR2 SFDVKD. CDR3 sequence (DNA): TGTGCCACCAGTGACCCCAGGGAAACGGGAAACACCATATATTTT. Residues: CATSDPRETGNTIYF.

The chain is built from TRBV7-6 and TRBJ2-5; possible D gene TRBD1, 6 bases. V gave up 5 bases and J gave up 2 bases, with 9 bases separating them. CDR1 SGHVS and CDR2 FNYEAQ come from the germline V gene. The CDR3 totals 13 residues. The CDR3 DNA sequence: TGTGCCAGCAGCCCCGGACAGCAAGAGACCCAGTACTTC. Translating gives CASSPGQQETQYF.

The CDR3 here is CASSQDRTGSEAVHF. CDR3 bases: TGCGCCAGCAGCCAAGATAGGACAGGCAGTGAGGCGGTACACTTT. The chain has TRBV4-3 and TRBJ1-6, with 7 bases lining up with TRBD1. J was trimmed by 19 bases and V by 0 bases; bases with no gene match: 15. Germline CDR1 and CDR2: LGHNA and YSLEER. CDR3 length equals 15 residues.

The rearrangement links TRBV7-8 to TRBJ2-2, with D possibly TRBD2 on 5 matching bases. This CDR3 region has 16 residues. CDR1 and CDR2 from the germline V gene are SGHVS and FQNEAQ. The V end was cut by 1 base, the J end by 3 bases, with 12 bases between. In nucleotides, the CDR3 is TGTGCCAGCAGCTTAGTTGTAGCGTGGTACACCGGGGAGCTGTTTTTT. It translates to CASSLVVAWYTGELFF.

J is TRBJ2-1 and V is TRBV10-3; possible D gene TRBD2, 6 bases. Trimming cost V 7 bases and J 2 bases, with 15 bases left between them. CDR3 size: 15 residues. Germline V CDR1 and CDR2: ENHRY, SYGVKD. The CDR3 sequence: CAIKAAGLTYNEQFF. Here the CDR3 DNA reads TGTGCCATCAAGGCGGCGGGACTGACCTACAATGAGCAGTTCTTC.

The CDR3 DNA sequence: TGTGCCAGTAGTACGGACAGGGGCAGTGAAGCTTTCTTT. Translating gives CASSTDRGSEAFF. This chain connects TRBV19 to TRBJ1-1; TRBD1 matches at 9 bases. CDR1 and CDR2 (germline): LNHDA, SQIVND (reference sequence). This CDR3 has 13 residues. The trim removed 4 bases at V and 7 bases at J, leaving 4 bases unmatched.

The V call is TRBV12-3 or TRBV12-4, the J call TRBJ2-3; D possibly corresponds to TRBD2 (5 bases). V lost 6 bases and J 4 bases, leaving 8 bases between the germline ends. This CDR3 is 12 amino acids long. The DNA of the CDR3 is TGTGCCAGCAGACTAGGTCCAGATACGCAGTATTTT. It is translated as CASRLGPDTQYF.

The rearrangement links TRBV10-3 to TRBJ2-2; D gene unclear. Germline values: CDR1 ENHRY, CDR2 SYGVKD. CDR3 length: 15 residues. Trimming removed 5 bases from V and 0 bases from J, with 10 bases in between. The CDR3 DNA is TGTGCCATCAGTATGGGCGACGCGAACACCGGGGAGCTGTTTTTT. Its translation is CAISMGDANTGELFF.

This chain joins TRBV6-2 or TRBV6-3 and TRBJ2-4, with 7 positions matching TRBD1. The CDR3 covers 16 residues. V lost 2 bases to trimming and J lost 2 bases; unmatched junction nucleotides: 6. Germline-derived CDR1 and CDR2 are MNHEY and SVGEGT. The CDR3 is CASSYEGARPKNIQYF. The CDR3 DNA is TGTGCCAGCAGTTACGAGGGGGCCCGCCCCAAAAACATTCAGTACTTC.

The chain is built from TRBV11-2 and TRBJ1-4, with D unresolved. Germline V CDR1 and CDR2: SGHAT, FQNNGV. Between the trimmed V and J ends, which lost 3 bases and 0 bases, there was a span of 11 bases. The CDR3 is 16 amino acids. The CDR3 DNA reads as TGTGCCAGCAGCTTGCGGCGATTTGCAACTAATGAAAAACTGTTTTTT. This translates into CASSLRRFATNEKLFF. The full variable domain, completed using reference TRBV11-2 and TRBJ1-4, is EAGVAQSPRYKIIEKRQSVAFWCNPISGHATLYWYQQILGQGPKLLIQFQNNGVVDDSQLPKDRFSAERLKGVDSTLKIQPAKLEDSAVYLCASSLRRFATNEKLFFGSGTQLSVL.

V usage is TRBV2 and J usage is TRBJ1-5; D gene uncertain. Germline V CDR1 and CDR2: SNHLY, FYNNEI. The CDR3 covers 14 residues. Between the trimmed V and J ends, which lost 4 bases and 0 bases, there was a span of 7 bases. CDR3 sequence reads: CASSVSVSNQPQHF. The CDR3 coding sequence is TGTGCCAGCAGTGTTTCCGTTAGCAATCAGCCCCAGCATTTT. Based on the CDR3 plus reference TRBV2 and TRBJ1-5, the full variable domain is EPEVTQTPSHQVTQMGQEVILRCVPISNHLYFYWYRQILGQKVEFLVSFYNNEISEKSEIFDDQFSVERPDGSNFTLKIRSTKLEDSAMYFCASSVSVSNQPQHFGDGTRLSIL.

The chain joins TRBV19 to TRBJ2-7; D perhaps matches TRBD2 (6 bases). The germline V gene encodes CDR1 LNHDA and CDR2 SQIVND (reference sequence). Between the trimmed V and J ends, which lost 3 bases and 4 bases, there was a span of 13 bases. This CDR3 contains 14 residues. CDR3 amino acids: CASSISGGLYEQYF. The CDR3 nucleotides read TGTGCCAGTAGTATTAGCGGCGGCCTATACGAGCAGTACTTC.

The chain joins TRBV2 to TRBJ2-7, with 12 bases fitting TRBD2. The CDR3 length is 15 residues. Germline CDR1 and CDR2: SNHLY and FYNNEI. The trim removed 2 bases at V and 2 bases at J, leaving 1 base unmatched. CDR3 sequence: CASSETSGGPYEQYF. The CDR3 region has the DNA TGTGCCAGCAGTGAAACTAGCGGGGGGCCCTACGAGCAGTACTTC.

The V and J genes are TRBV20-1 and TRBJ2-1; D is unresolved. V lost 1 base to trimming and J lost 9 bases, with 7 bases between them. Germline CDR1 reads DFQATT; CDR2 reads SNEGSKA (reference sequence). This CDR3 spans 11 amino acids. CDR3 amino acids: CSARGAPEQFF. As DNA, the CDR3 is TGCAGTGCTAGAGGCGCGCCTGAGCAGTTCTTC.

This chain joins TRBV4-2 and TRBJ2-7, with D possibly matching TRBD2 (6 bases). The CDR3 spans 16 residues. CDR1 and CDR2 (germline): LGHNA, YNFKEQ. V lost 0 bases and J lost 0, with 12 bases in between. CDR3 residues: CASSQEYPGDSYEQYF. The CDR3 bases are TGTGCCAGCAGCCAAGAGTATCCGGGGGACTCCTACGAGCAGTACTTC.

The V call is TRBV27, the J call TRBJ1-2; 7 positions agree with TRBD1. V lost 5 bases to trimming and J lost 2 bases; unmatched junction nucleotides: 5. This CDR3 region has 14 residues. The germline CDR1 and CDR2 sequences are MNHEY and SMNVEV (reference sequence). The CDR3 here is CASSTKTGNYGYTF. CDR3 nucleotides: TGTGCCAGCAGTACAAAGACAGGGAACTATGGCTACACCTTC.